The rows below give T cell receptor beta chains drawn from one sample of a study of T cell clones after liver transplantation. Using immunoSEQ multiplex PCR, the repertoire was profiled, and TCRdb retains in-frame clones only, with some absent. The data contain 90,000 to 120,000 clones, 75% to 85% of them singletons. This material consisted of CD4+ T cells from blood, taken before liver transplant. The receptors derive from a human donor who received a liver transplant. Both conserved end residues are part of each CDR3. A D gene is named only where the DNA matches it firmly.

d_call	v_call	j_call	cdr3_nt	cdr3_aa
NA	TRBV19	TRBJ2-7	TGTGCCAGTAGTATAAGGGCCGATTCCTACGAGCAGTACTTC	CASSIRADSYEQYF
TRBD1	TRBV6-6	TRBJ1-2	TGTGCCAGCAGTTACGTGGACAGGGGGCTAGGTGGCTACACCTTC	CASSYVDRGLGGYTF
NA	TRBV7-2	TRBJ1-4	TGTGCCAGCAGCCGCGCTTCTCGAAAACTGTTTTTT	CASSRASRKLFF
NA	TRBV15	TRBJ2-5	TGTGCCACCAGCAGAGGAACGCGCCTGGGAGAGACCCAGTACTTC	CATSRGTRLGETQYF
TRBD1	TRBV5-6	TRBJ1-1	TGTGCCAGCAGCGAAAGACAGGGACGGCTTTGGATGAACACTGAAGCTTTCTTT	CASSERQGRLWMNTEAFF
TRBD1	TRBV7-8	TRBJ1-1	TGTGCCAGCAGCTCCTCGACAGGGCACCACACTGAAGCTTTCTTT	CASSSSTGHHTEAFF
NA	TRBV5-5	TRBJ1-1	TGTGCCAGCAAGGCGGGGGAGGCCAACACTGAAGCTTTCTTT	CASKAGEANTEAFF
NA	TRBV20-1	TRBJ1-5	TGCAGTGCTAGAGATACGGGGCCCCAGCATTTT	CSARDTGPQHF
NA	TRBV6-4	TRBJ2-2	TGTGCCAGCAGTGAAGGATGGAGCGGGGAGCTGTTTTTT	CASSEGWSGELFF
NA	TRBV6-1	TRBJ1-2	TGTGCCAGCAGCGACAGCCTTTGGGGCTACACCTTC	CASSDSLWGYTF
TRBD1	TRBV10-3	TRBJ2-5	TGTGCCATCAGCGACAGGGGGGTAGGAGAGACCCAGTACTTC	CAISDRGVGETQYF
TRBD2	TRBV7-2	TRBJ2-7	TGTGCCAGCAGCACGCCGACTAGCGGGAATTACGAGCAGTACTTC	CASSTPTSGNYEQYF
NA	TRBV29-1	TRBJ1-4	TGCAGCGTTGGGGGCAGAGCTGAAAAACTGTTTTTT	CSVGGRAEKLFF